This is a list of T cell receptor beta chains from one sample in a study of cytomegalovirus exposure and HLA in healthy donors. This table comes from immunoSEQ multiplex PCR, and its TCRdb copy is limited to in-frame clones, with some not included. The repertoire holds about 180,000 clones, about three quarters seen once, with roughly 1.5% in the top ten. The sequenced sample consisted of PBMCs. These receptors were collected from a young man in good health and CMV-seronegative. CDR3s include the opening cysteine and the closing phenylalanine or tryptophan. Fields, in order: CDR3 DNA, CDR3 protein, J gene, D gene, V gene, clone size. D genes are given only for firm matches. Clone sizes are given selectively: once, few, many, or a class where the clone is expanded.

CDR3nt: TGTGCCATCAGTGATAGGAGGGGGGGCTACGAGCAGTACTTC; CDR3aa: CAISDRRGGYEQYF; j_gene: TRBJ2-7; d_gene: NA; v_gene: TRBV10-3; abundance: NA
CDR3nt: TGTGCCAGCAGCCCTACAGGGACGGCCACCACTGAAGCTTTCTTT; CDR3aa: CASSPTGTATTEAFF; j_gene: TRBJ1-1; d_gene: NA; v_gene: TRBV9; abundance: NA
CDR3nt: TGCAGCGTTGACTCTCCCAACGGTGAGCAGTTCTTC; CDR3aa: CSVDSPNGEQFF; j_gene: TRBJ2-1; d_gene: NA; v_gene: TRBV29-1; abundance: NA
CDR3nt: TGTGCTAGCAGCTTAGCTCCCCAAGTACGAGACGAGCAGTACTTC; CDR3aa: CASSLAPQVRDEQYF; j_gene: TRBJ2-7; d_gene: NA; v_gene: TRBV7-7; abundance: few
CDR3nt: TGCGCCAGCAGTGAGCCGGGACAGTACCAAGAGACCCAGTACTTC; CDR3aa: CASSEPGQYQETQYF; j_gene: TRBJ2-5; d_gene: TRBD1; v_gene: TRBV10-2; abundance: once
CDR3nt: TGTGCCAGCAGTTACCTAGCGGGAGAGGAGGGGGAGCTGTTTTTT; CDR3aa: CASSYLAGEEGELFF; j_gene: TRBJ2-2; d_gene: TRBD2; v_gene: TRBV6-5; abundance: NA
CDR3nt: TGTGCCAGCAGTTTCAGCGGACAGCTAAACGAGCAGTACTTC; CDR3aa: CASSFSGQLNEQYF; j_gene: TRBJ2-7; d_gene: NA; v_gene: TRBV27; abundance: NA
CDR3nt: TGTGCCAGCAGTTACTCGGTTCTAGCCAACTACGAGCAGTACTTC; CDR3aa: CASSYSVLANYEQYF; j_gene: TRBJ2-7; d_gene: NA; v_gene: TRBV6-5; abundance: NA
CDR3nt: TGCAGCGTTTGGGACCCGGACAGCGCAATAGGGGAGACCCAGTACTTC; CDR3aa: CSVWDPDSAIGETQYF; j_gene: TRBJ2-5; d_gene: NA; v_gene: TRBV29-1; abundance: few
CDR3nt: TGTGCCAGCAGTTTAAAGGGGCGGGGTTTCGCCTCTAGCAATCAGCCCCAGCATTTT; CDR3aa: CASSLKGRGFASSNQPQHF; j_gene: TRBJ1-5; d_gene: NA; v_gene: TRBV7-3; abundance: once
CDR3nt: TGTGCCAGCAGCTTGCCCACAGGGGGAATTGAGCAGTTCTTC; CDR3aa: CASSLPTGGIEQFF; j_gene: TRBJ2-1; d_gene: TRBD1; v_gene: TRBV5-4; abundance: few
CDR3nt: TGTGCCTGGAGTCCCAGGACTAGCGGGGGGCAAGAGACCCAGTACTTC; CDR3aa: CAWSPRTSGGQETQYF; j_gene: TRBJ2-5; d_gene: TRBD2; v_gene: TRBV30; abundance: few
CDR3nt: TGCGCCAGCAGCCCCCGATCACTGACAGATGAAGCTTTCTTT; CDR3aa: CASSPRSLTDEAFF; j_gene: TRBJ1-1; d_gene: NA; v_gene: TRBV5-1; abundance: NA
CDR3nt: TGCGCCAGCAGCTTGAATAGCTATACCTACGAGCAGTACTTC; CDR3aa: CASSLNSYTYEQYF; j_gene: TRBJ2-7; d_gene: NA; v_gene: TRBV5-1; abundance: NA
CDR3nt: TGTGCCAGCACCCCGGACAGAGAGGGGCAGCGGTTCTTC; CDR3aa: CASTPDREGQRFF; j_gene: TRBJ2-1; d_gene: NA; v_gene: TRBV6-6; abundance: NA
CDR3nt: TGTGCCAGCAGCGCCGGACAGGGACGCGGTTCACCCCTCCACTTT; CDR3aa: CASSAGQGRGSPLHF; j_gene: TRBJ1-6; d_gene: TRBD1; v_gene: TRBV7-3; abundance: NA
CDR3nt: TGTGCCAGCAGTTTCCCCGCCGAGAGAGAGGGCTTAGTAAACAATGAGCAGTTCTTC; CDR3aa: CASSFPAEREGLVNNEQFF; j_gene: TRBJ2-1; d_gene: NA; v_gene: TRBV28; abundance: NA
CDR3nt: TGTGCCAGCAGCGACTCGAACCGGGACAACTCCTACGAGCAGTACTTC; CDR3aa: CASSDSNRDNSYEQYF; j_gene: TRBJ2-7; d_gene: NA; v_gene: TRBV9; abundance: NA
CDR3nt: TGTGCCAGCAGTTACGAGGGTGGTGACGCTAACTATGGCTACACCTTC; CDR3aa: CASSYEGGDANYGYTF; j_gene: TRBJ1-2; d_gene: NA; v_gene: TRBV6-5; abundance: NA
CDR3nt: TGTGCCAGCAGCTTCCCATTAGAGGGGGGGACATACACAGATACGCAGTATTTT; CDR3aa: CASSFPLEGGTYTDTQYF; j_gene: TRBJ2-3; d_gene: NA; v_gene: TRBV7-8; abundance: few
CDR3nt: TGTGCCAGCAGTTACTGGGAGGGAGGGCGTGAAAAACTGTTTTTT; CDR3aa: CASSYWEGGREKLFF; j_gene: TRBJ1-4; d_gene: NA; v_gene: TRBV6-5; abundance: few
CDR3nt: TGTGCCATCAGTGACTTGACAGGGGCGCGGTCCTACGAGCAGTACTTC; CDR3aa: CAISDLTGARSYEQYF; j_gene: TRBJ2-7; d_gene: TRBD1; v_gene: TRBV10-3; abundance: NA
CDR3nt: TGTGCCAGTAGTGCCGGACAGGGGACAGATACGCAGTATTTT; CDR3aa: CASSAGQGTDTQYF; j_gene: TRBJ2-3; d_gene: TRBD1; v_gene: TRBV19; abundance: few
CDR3nt: TGTGCCGGCGGTCGAAAAGGGGGCCATCGGAAGGAAGCTTTCTTT; CDR3aa: CAGGRKGGHRKEAFF; j_gene: TRBJ1-1; d_gene: TRBD1; v_gene: TRBV2; abundance: NA
CDR3nt: TGTGCCAGCAGTGCGACTAGCGGGGGGGTAGGAGATACGCAGTATTTT; CDR3aa: CASSATSGGVGDTQYF; j_gene: TRBJ2-3; d_gene: TRBD2; v_gene: TRBV6-1; abundance: NA
CDR3nt: TGCGCCAGCAGCCAACCGCAGGGTCACGGGTCCTACGAGCAGTACTTC; CDR3aa: CASSQPQGHGSYEQYF; j_gene: TRBJ2-7; d_gene: NA; v_gene: TRBV4-1; abundance: NA
CDR3nt: TGTGCCAGCAGCTTGGACAGGGGGATAGGTTCACCCCTCCACTTT; CDR3aa: CASSLDRGIGSPLHF; j_gene: TRBJ1-6; d_gene: TRBD1; v_gene: TRBV5-4; abundance: NA
CDR3nt: TGCAGCGTTGAGGACGTGGGAGCAACAGGGTTGTTCGAGCAGTACTTC; CDR3aa: CSVEDVGATGLFEQYF; j_gene: TRBJ2-7; d_gene: NA; v_gene: TRBV29-1; abundance: NA
CDR3nt: TGTGCCAGCAGCCCCCAGGAATCTTGGTATTCACCCCTCCACTTT; CDR3aa: CASSPQESWYSPLHF; j_gene: TRBJ1-6; d_gene: NA; v_gene: TRBV9; abundance: NA